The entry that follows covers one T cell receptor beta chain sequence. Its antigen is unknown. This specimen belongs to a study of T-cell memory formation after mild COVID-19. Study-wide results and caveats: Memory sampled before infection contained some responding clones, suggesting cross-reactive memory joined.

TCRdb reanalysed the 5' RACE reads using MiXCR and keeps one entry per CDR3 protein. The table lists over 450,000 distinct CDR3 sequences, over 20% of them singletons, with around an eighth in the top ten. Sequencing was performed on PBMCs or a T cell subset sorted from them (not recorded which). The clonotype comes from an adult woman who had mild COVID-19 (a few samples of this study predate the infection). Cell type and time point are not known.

For the CDR3, the DNA is TGTGCCGGTAACAGGGGCGTGAACACCGGGGAGCTGTTTTTT. It yields the protein CAGNRGVNTGELFF. The V call is TRBV2, the J call TRBJ2-2, with 7 bases fitting TRBD1. Germline V lookup: CDR1 SNHLY, CDR2 FYNNEI. V lost 11 bases, J lost 1 base, and 7 bases stayed unmatched. This CDR3 has 14 amino acids.